The 26 T cell receptor beta chains given below trace back to one sample, sequenced in a study of CD8 T cells in ankylosing spondylitis. Each CDR3 protein is one row after TCRdb ran MiXCR on the 5' RACE reads. The sample shows some 130,000 distinct CDR3 sequences, 5.5% to 7.5% of them seen only once. Sequenced material: blood, either unsorted or a sorted T cell fraction (not recorded which). Every receptor here comes from a female donor with ankylosing spondylitis or in good health (not recorded which).

The sample holds many counts of this clonotype. The rearrangement uses TRBV12-3 or TRBV12-4 and TRBJ1-1; a possible D gene is TRBD1 (6 bases). The CDR3 totals 19 residues. V was cut by 6 bases and J by 0 bases, with 26 bases left in between. The CDR3 region has the DNA TGTGCCAGCAGCCCTATAGGTCAGGGGCGCCTTCTCATGAACACTGAAGCTTTCTTT. This codes for CASSPIGQGRLLMNTEAFF.

This clonotype was counted ten times or more. The chain combines TRBV5-6 with TRBJ1-1; no definite D call. The CDR3 loop spans 12 amino acids. Trimming pared 0 bases from V and 4 bases from J, leaving 4 bases between. Per the germline V gene, CDR1 is SGHDT and CDR2 is YYEEEE. In nucleotides, the CDR3 is TGTGCCAGCAGCTTGGACACCACTGAAGCTTTCTTT. Amino acid sequence: CASSLDTTEAFF.

This clonotype has only a few counts. The V gene is TRBV10-2, the J gene TRBJ1-5, with D possibly TRBD1 on 6 matching bases. The CDR3 has 20 residues. The germline CDR1 and CDR2 sequences are WSHSY and SAAADI. The ends were cut back, 0 bases at V and 0 bases at J, with 21 bases in the middle. The CDR3 sequence: CASSESIPGRDIYSNQPQHF. As DNA, the CDR3 is TGCGCCAGCAGTGAGTCGATACCTGGTAGGGACATCTATAGCAATCAGCCCCAGCATTTT.

This clonotype was detected ten times or more. The chain links TRBV20-1 to TRBJ1-1; D remains unclear. V was clipped by 5 bases and J by 8 bases, with 6 bases between them. Germline V gene data show CDR1 as DFQATT and CDR2 as SNEGSKA (reference sequence). The CDR3 consists of 9 residues. CDR3: CSAPQEAFF. The CDR3 DNA reads TGCAGTGCTCCACAAGAAGCTTTCTTT.

This clonotype was recorded at least ten times. The chain combines TRBV5-5 with TRBJ1-4; 7 bases agree with TRBD1. V gave up 3 bases and J gave up 0 bases; unmatched junction bases: 5. This CDR3 contains 16 residues. Per germline, CDR1 SGHKS and CDR2 YYEKEE (reference sequence). The chain's CDR3 is CASSSGTATTNEKLFF. For the CDR3, the DNA is TGTGCCAGCAGCTCCGGGACAGCTACAACTAATGAAAAACTGTTTTTT.

This clonotype was counted ten times or more. The chain links TRBV5-1 to TRBJ2-1, with TRBD1 as a possible D gene (6 bases). The CDR3 consists of 14 residues. Trimming pared 4 bases from V and 1 base from J, leaving 9 bases between. Per the germline V gene, CDR1 is SGHRS and CDR2 is YFSETQ. The CDR3 DNA follows: TGCGCCAGCAGCCTAGGGACATCCTACAATGAGCAGTTCTTC. It encodes CASSLGTSYNEQFF.

This clonotype was seen repeatedly, ten times or more. The rearrangement links TRBV2 to TRBJ1-5; 9 bases are a match to TRBD1. Per germline, CDR1 SNHLY and CDR2 FYNNEI. The CDR3 has 15 amino acids. With V trimmed by 8 bases and J by 3 bases, 8 bases remained unmatched. Here the CDR3 DNA reads TGTGCCAGCGGGACAGGGTTCGGTAACAATCAGCCCCAGCATTTT. Translation gives CASGTGFGNNQPQHF.

This clonotype was seen ten or more times. The chain couples TRBV12-3 or TRBV12-4 to TRBJ2-5, with TRBD2 matching over 9 bases. This CDR3 is 15 amino acids long. Germline trimming cut 6 bases from V and 6 bases from J; bases unmatched to any gene: 11. The CDR3 DNA sequence: TGTGCCAGCAGCCTGTCCGGGACTAGCATAAAGACCCAGTACTTC. Protein product: CASSLSGTSIKTQYF.

This clonotype was observed at least ten times. V is TRBV24-1 and J is TRBJ2-1; possible D gene TRBD1, 6 bases. The ends were cut back, 3 bases at V and 3 bases at J, with 14 bases in the middle. This CDR3 region has 16 residues. Per the germline V gene, CDR1 is KGHDR and CDR2 is SFDVKD. CDR3 sequence reads: CATSDDTTGNYNEQFF. In DNA form, the CDR3 reads TGTGCCACCAGTGATGATACGACAGGTAACTACAATGAGCAGTTCTTC.

This clonotype occurred many times. Here the CDR3 reads CSARPTGKGSNQPQHF. The CDR3, as DNA: TGCAGTGCTAGACCTACAGGGAAGGGAAGCAATCAGCCCCAGCATTTT. This chain joins TRBV20-1 and TRBJ1-5; tentative D call: TRBD1 (6 bases). The germline V gene encodes CDR1 DFQATT and CDR2 SNEGSKA (reference sequence). The CDR3 is 16 amino acids. V gave up 2 bases and J gave up 1 base, with 15 bases separating them.

This clonotype was seen at least ten times. The chain is built from TRBV3-1 and TRBJ1-2, with D uncertain. V was trimmed by 3 bases and J by 9 bases, leaving 8 bases between them. Per the germline V gene, CDR1 is LGHDT and CDR2 is YNNKEL (reference sequence). The CDR3 is 11 residues long. This CDR3 is CASSQARSYTF. The CDR3 DNA is TGTGCCAGCAGCCAGGCACGGAGCTACACCTTC.

This clonotype was detected many times. This chain joins TRBV5-1 and TRBJ1-2, with TRBD1 as a possible D gene (6 bases). Trimming cost V 4 bases and J 3 bases, with 10 bases left between them. CDR1 and CDR2 (germline): SGHRS, YFSETQ. The CDR3 contains 13 residues. The CDR3 loop reads CASSLGGDYGYTF. In DNA form, the CDR3 reads TGCGCCAGCAGCCTAGGGGGAGACTATGGCTACACCTTC.

The CDR3 protein is CASSLAGGFPSDEQFF. DNA for the CDR3: TGTGCCAGCAGCTTAGCGGGGGGATTCCCCTCGGATGAGCAGTTCTTC. V and J are TRBV7-3 and TRBJ2-1; TRBD2 matches 8 bases. V was pared by 2 bases and J by 8 bases, with 11 bases of the junction left unmatched. CDR1 SGHTA and CDR2 FQGTGA come from the germline V gene. CDR3 length equals 16 residues.

This clonotype was picked up many times. The chain combines TRBV4-2 with TRBJ2-7, with D perhaps TRBD1 (6 bases). Germline V gene data show CDR1 as LGHNA and CDR2 as YNFKEQ. This CDR3 region has 16 residues. Between the trimmed V and J ends, which lost 0 bases and 1 base, there was a span of 13 bases. The CDR3 loop is CASSQDPYRESYEQYF. The CDR3 DNA reads TGTGCCAGCAGCCAAGATCCGTACAGGGAGTCCTACGAGCAGTACTTC.

This clonotype was seen many times. This chain uses TRBV6-1 with TRBJ2-1, with 8 positions matching TRBD2. Germline CDR1 is MNHNS and CDR2 is SASEGT. V shed 6 bases and J 3 bases; nucleotides not matched to a gene: 4. This CDR3 contains 14 residues. CDR3 loop: CASSQLADYNEQFF. As DNA, the CDR3 is TGTGCCAGCAGCCAACTAGCGGACTACAATGAGCAGTTCTTC.

The J gene is TRBJ1-5, the V gene TRBV30; D is unresolved. Deletions cut 0 bases from V and 7 bases from J, with 10 bases between. Germline lookup yields CDR1 GTSNPN and CDR2 SVGIG (reference sequence). This CDR3 region has 13 residues. The CDR3 loop is CAWSVNKGQPQHF. The CDR3 DNA is TGTGCCTGGAGTGTAAACAAGGGCCAGCCCCAGCATTTT.

There are many counts of this clonotype. J is TRBJ1-1 and V is TRBV5-1; D gene ambiguous. In germline, CDR1 is SGHRS, CDR2 YFSETQ. The V end was cut by 2 bases, the J end by 2 bases, with 13 bases between. This CDR3 comprises 15 residues. The CDR3, as DNA: TGCGCCAGCAGCTTAATAGAAGGGATCAACACTGAAGCTTTCTTT. This sequence encodes CASSLIEGINTEAFF. Variable domain in full (rest from reference TRBV5-1 and TRBJ1-1): KAGVTQTPRYLIKTRGQQVTLSCSPISGHRSVSWYQQTPGQGLQFLFEYFSETQRNKGNFPGRFSGRQFSNSRSEMNVSTLELGDSALYLCASSLIEGINTEAFFGQGTRLTVV.

In this sample, this clonotype turned up a few times. The genes are TRBV23-1 and TRBJ2-3, with 10 bases matching TRBD2. TRBV23-1 has ORF status, its function being uncertain. The CDR3 covers 15 residues. V dropped 7 bases and J dropped 7; count of bases not matched to a gene: 11. The CDR3 region has the DNA TGCGCCAGCATAAGCGGGGGGGCCGCCCTAAATACGCAGTATTTT. It translates to CASISGGAALNTQYF.

The table lists this clonotype with many counts. The chain carries TRBV2 and TRBJ2-7; possible D gene TRBD1, 6 bases. V was shortened by 6 bases and J by 3 bases, with 15 bases between the two germline ends. The CDR3 extends over 14 amino acids. Looked up from germline, CDR1 is SNHLY and CDR2 is FYNNEI. CDR3 in DNA: TGTGCCAGCAGAGTAGACAGGACCTTCTACGAGCAGTACTTC. This encodes CASRVDRTFYEQYF. Full variable domain (rest looked up from reference TRBV2 and TRBJ2-7): EPEVTQTPSHQVTQMGQEVILRCVPISNHLYFYWYRQILGQKVEFLVSFYNNEISEKSEIFDDQFSVERPDGSNFTLKIRSTKLEDSAMYFCASRVDRTFYEQYFGPGTRLTVT.

The table lists this clonotype with many counts. This rearrangement joins TRBV20-1 to TRBJ1-5; no clear D. Germline V gene data show CDR1 as DFQATT and CDR2 as SNEGSKA (reference sequence). V lost 6 bases, J lost 9 bases, and 18 bases lay in between. The CDR3 runs to 13 residues. CDR3 nucleotides: TGCAGTGCCTCGGAGGGCCCAAATGTGCCCCAGCATTTT. It yields the protein CSASEGPNVPQHF.

This clonotype was seen repeatedly, ten times or more. Mismatch with germline at one junction end may stem from a read error. The rearrangement joins TRBV7-2 to TRBJ1-5; 7 positions match TRBD1. Germline assignment: CDR1 SGHTA and CDR2 FQGNSA. The CDR3 has 13 amino acids. The CDR3 here is CASRLDRDQPQHF. CDR3 bases: TGTGCCAGCAGATTAGACAGGGATCAGCCCCAGCATTTT.

This clonotype was seen at least ten times. V is TRBV5-1 and J is TRBJ1-4; D is ambiguous. V lost 0 bases and J lost 3, with 9 bases in between. Germline CDR1 and CDR2: SGHRS and YFSETQ. The CDR3 loop spans 15 amino acids. The CDR3 loop is CASSLEGLANEKLFF. As DNA, the CDR3 is TGCGCCAGCAGCTTGGAAGGGTTGGCTAATGAAAAACTGTTTTTT.

J is TRBJ1-3 and V is TRBV20-1, with D hard to call. Trimming cost V 0 bases and J 2 bases, with 11 bases left between them. The CDR3 covers 15 residues. Germline V gene sequence: CDR1 DFQATT, CDR2 SNEGSKA (reference sequence). The CDR3 loop reads CSARETRAPGNTIYF. The CDR3 bases are TGCAGTGCTAGAGAGACGAGGGCCCCTGGAAACACCATATATTTT.

This clonotype was observed a handful of times. This sequence joins TRBV7-2 and TRBJ1-3; the D gene is possibly TRBD1 (6 bases). Per the germline V gene, CDR1 is SGHTA and CDR2 is FQGNSA. The CDR3 sequence is 14 residues long. V shed 4 bases and J shed 3 bases, with 10 bases lying between them. The CDR3 coding sequence is TGTGCCAGCAGCTCCGGGACATTTGGAAACACCATATATTTT. It specifies CASSSGTFGNTIYF.

The chain is built from TRBV7-2 and TRBJ2-5; TRBD2 matches 7 bases. Germline V CDR1 and CDR2: SGHTA, FQGNSA. The CDR3 is 15 residues long. The V and J ends lost 1 base and 7 bases, in that order; junction bases with no gene match: 9. CDR3 sequence reads: CASSLDSGVFGTQYF. For the CDR3, the DNA is TGTGCCAGCAGCTTAGACAGCGGGGTTTTTGGGACCCAGTACTTC.

This clonotype was detected ten times or more. The V and J genes are TRBV20-1 and TRBJ2-5; D may be TRBD1 (6 bases). There are 12 residues in the CDR3. With 6 bases removed from V and 5 bases from J, the gap between germline ends came to 13 bases. CDR1 is DFQATT and CDR2 is SNEGSKA in the germline V gene (reference sequence). CDR3 bases: TGCAGTGCAGATCAGGGGCGGGAGACCCAGTACTTC. This encodes CSADQGRETQYF.